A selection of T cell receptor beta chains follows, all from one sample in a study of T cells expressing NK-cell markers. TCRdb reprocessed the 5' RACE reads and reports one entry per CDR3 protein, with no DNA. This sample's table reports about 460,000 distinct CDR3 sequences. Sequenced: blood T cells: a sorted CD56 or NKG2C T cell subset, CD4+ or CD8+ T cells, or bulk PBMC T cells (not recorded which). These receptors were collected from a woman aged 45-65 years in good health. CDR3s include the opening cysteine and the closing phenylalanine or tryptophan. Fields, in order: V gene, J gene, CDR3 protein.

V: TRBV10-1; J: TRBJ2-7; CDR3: CASSVGILGNYEQYF
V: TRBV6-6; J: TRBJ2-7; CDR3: CASSPPGGNEQYF
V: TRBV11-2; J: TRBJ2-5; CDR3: CASSLDRGIGTQYF
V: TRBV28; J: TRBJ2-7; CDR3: CASSTTTETYEQYF
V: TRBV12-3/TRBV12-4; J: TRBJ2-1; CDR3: CASSLAKTGTEQFF
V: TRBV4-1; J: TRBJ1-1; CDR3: CASSPAGPGDTEAFF
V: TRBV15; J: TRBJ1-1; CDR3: CATSRGAGTEAFF
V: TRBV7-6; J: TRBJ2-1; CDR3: CASSQIASGPNEQFF
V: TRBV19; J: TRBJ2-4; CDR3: CASSIVGGDIQYF
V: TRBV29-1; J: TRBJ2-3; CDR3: CSVSGLHTDTQYF
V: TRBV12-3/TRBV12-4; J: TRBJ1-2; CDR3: CASSLGDLSSGYTF
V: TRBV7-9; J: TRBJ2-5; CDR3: CASSPLAGGTKTQYF
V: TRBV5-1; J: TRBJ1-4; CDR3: CASSLEGWGSIEKLFF
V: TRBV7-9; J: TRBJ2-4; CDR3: CASSFRGQVDF
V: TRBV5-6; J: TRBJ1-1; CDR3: CASSAQAGEAFF
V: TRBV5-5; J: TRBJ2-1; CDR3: CASSPNLNNEQFF
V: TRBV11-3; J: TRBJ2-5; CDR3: CASSSVSEETQYF
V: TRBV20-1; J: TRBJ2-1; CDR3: CSATGAAYNEQFF
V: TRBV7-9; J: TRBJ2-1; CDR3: CASSLSSGVNNEQFF
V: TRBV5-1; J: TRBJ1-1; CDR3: CASSGTGTYTEAFF
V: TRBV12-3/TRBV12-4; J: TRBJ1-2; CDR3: CASSLGGEANYGYTF
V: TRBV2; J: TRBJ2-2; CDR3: CATGTVGTGELFF
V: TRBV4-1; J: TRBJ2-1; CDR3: CASNGLPRINEQFF
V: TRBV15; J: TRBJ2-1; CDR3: CATSRSGQGDEQFF
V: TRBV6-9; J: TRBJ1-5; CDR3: CAWDGLSNQPQHF
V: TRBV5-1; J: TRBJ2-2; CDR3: CASSGRLAGERAGELFF
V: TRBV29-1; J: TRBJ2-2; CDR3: CSALPAGTDTGELFF
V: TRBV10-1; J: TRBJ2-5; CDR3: CASSGTGLEETQYF
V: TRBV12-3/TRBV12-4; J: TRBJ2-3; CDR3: CASSLAAGTRSTDTQYF
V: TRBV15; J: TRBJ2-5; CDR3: CATSREGNTQETQYF
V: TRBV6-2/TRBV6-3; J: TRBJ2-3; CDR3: CASSYSTRRATDTQYF
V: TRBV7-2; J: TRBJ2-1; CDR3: CASSIQGRGMTSGGRGQFF
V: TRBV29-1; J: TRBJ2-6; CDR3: CSVGPPVGGANVLTF
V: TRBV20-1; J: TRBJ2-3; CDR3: CSARTLTTDTQYF
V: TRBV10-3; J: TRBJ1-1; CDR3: CAISEPGSRDTEAFF
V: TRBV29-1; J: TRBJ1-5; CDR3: CSVKKGFGQPQHF
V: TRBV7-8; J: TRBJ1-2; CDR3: CASSRTSGNMAGGYTF
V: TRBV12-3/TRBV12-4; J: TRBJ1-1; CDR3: CASRKQESLEAFF
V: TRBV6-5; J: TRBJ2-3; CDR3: CASSFQGRAGTDTQYF
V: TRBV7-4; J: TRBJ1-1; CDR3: CASSLGGQENTEAFF